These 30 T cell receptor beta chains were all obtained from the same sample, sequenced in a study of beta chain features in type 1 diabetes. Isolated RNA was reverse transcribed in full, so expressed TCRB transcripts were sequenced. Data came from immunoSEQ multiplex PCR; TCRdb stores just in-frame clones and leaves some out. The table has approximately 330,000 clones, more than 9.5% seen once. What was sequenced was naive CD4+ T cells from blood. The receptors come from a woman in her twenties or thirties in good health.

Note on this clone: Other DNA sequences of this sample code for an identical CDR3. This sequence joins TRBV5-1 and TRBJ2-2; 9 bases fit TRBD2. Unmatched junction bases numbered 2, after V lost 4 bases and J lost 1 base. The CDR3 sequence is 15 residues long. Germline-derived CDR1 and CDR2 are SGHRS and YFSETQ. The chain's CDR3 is CASSLSGGNTGELFF. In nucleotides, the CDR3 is TGCGCCAGCAGCCTTAGCGGGGGGAACACCGGGGAGCTGTTTTTT.

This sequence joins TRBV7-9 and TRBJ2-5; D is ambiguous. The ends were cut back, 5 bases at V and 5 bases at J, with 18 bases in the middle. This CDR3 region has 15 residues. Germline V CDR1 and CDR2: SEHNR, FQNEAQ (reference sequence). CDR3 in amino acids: CASSPITTRKETQYF. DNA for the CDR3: TGTGCCAGCAGCCCTATTACTACGCGTAAGGAGACCCAGTACTTC.

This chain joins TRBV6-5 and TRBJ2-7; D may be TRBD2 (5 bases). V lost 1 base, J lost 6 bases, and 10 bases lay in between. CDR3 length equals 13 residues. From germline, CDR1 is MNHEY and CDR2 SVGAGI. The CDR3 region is CASSYLESGEQYF. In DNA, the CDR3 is TGTGCCAGCAGTTACTTAGAGAGCGGCGAGCAGTACTTC.

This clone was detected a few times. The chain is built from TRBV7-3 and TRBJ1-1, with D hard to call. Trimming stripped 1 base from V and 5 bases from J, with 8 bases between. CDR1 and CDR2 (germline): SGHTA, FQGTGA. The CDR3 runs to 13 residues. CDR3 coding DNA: TGTGCCAGCAGCTTAAATATGAGGACTGAAGCTTTCTTT. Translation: CASSLNMRTEAFF.

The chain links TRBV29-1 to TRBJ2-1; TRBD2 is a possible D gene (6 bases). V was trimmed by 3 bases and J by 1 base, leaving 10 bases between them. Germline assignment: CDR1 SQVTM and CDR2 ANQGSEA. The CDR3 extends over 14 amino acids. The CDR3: CSVDVAVSYNEQFF. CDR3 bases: TGCAGCGTTGATGTAGCGGTTTCCTACAATGAGCAGTTCTTC.

The CDR3 DNA is TGTGCCTGGACTCCCGGACAGGGTTCAAGGCAGCCCCAGCATTTT. Its protein product is CAWTPGQGSRQPQHF. J is TRBJ1-5 and V is TRBV30; TRBD1 aligns across 8 bases. V lost 4 bases, J lost 7 bases, and 12 bases stayed unmatched. The V gene's germline CDR1 is GTSNPN and CDR2 SVGIG (reference sequence). The CDR3 extends over 15 amino acids.

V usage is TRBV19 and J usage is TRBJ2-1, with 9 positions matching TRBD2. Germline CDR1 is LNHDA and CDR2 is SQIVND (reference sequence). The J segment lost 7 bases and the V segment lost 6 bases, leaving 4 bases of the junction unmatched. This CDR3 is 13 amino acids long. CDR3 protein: CASRGREGNEQFF. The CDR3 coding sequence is TGTGCCAGTAGGGGGCGGGAGGGAAATGAGCAGTTCTTC.

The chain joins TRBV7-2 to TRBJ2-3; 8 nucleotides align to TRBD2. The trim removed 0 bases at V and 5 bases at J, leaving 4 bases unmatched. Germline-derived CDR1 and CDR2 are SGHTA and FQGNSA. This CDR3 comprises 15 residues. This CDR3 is CASSLAAGALDTQYF. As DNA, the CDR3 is TGTGCCAGCAGCTTAGCAGCGGGAGCTCTAGATACGCAGTATTTT.

In DNA, the CDR3 is TGTGCCTGGAGTGATATGGACTTCTACAATGAGCAGTTCTTC. Protein sequence: CAWSDMDFYNEQFF. The J gene is TRBJ2-1, the V gene TRBV30, with a tentative D call TRBD2 (5 bases). There are 14 residues in the CDR3. Between the trimmed V and J ends, which lost 1 base and 3 bases, there was a span of 10 bases. From germline, CDR1 is GTSNPN and CDR2 SVGIG (reference sequence).

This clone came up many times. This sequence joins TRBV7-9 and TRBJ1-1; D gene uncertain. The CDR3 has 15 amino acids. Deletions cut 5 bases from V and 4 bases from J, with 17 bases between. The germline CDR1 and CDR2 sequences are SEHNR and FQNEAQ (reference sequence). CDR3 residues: CASSIGDRRGTEAFF. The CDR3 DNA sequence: TGTGCCAGCAGCATAGGAGACCGACGAGGCACTGAAGCTTTCTTT.

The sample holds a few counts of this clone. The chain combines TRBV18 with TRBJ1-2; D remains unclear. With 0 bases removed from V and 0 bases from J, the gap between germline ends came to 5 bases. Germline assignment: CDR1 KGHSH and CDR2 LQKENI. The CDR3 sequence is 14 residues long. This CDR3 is CASSPPAANYGYTF. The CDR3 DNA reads TGTGCCAGCTCACCACCCGCAGCTAACTATGGCTACACCTTC.

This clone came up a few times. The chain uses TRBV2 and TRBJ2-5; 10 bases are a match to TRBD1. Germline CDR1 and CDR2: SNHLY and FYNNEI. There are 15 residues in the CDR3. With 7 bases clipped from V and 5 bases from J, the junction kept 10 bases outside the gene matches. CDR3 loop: CASNQGGTGVETQYF. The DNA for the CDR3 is TGTGCCAGCAACCAAGGAGGGACAGGGGTGGAGACCCAGTACTTC.

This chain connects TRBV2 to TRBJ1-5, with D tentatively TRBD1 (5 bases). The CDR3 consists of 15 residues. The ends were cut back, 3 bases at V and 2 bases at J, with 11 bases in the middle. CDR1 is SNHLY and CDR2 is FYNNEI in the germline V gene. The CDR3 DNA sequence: TGTGCCAGCAGTGAGCAGTTCAGGGGCAATCAGCCCCAGCATTTT. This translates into CASSEQFRGNQPQHF.

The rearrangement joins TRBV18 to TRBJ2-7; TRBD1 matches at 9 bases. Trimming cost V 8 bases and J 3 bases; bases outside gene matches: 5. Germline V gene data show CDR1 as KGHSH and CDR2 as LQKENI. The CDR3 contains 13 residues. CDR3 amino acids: CASRQGGGYEQYF. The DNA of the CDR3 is TGTGCCAGCCGACAGGGGGGGGGCTACGAGCAGTACTTC.

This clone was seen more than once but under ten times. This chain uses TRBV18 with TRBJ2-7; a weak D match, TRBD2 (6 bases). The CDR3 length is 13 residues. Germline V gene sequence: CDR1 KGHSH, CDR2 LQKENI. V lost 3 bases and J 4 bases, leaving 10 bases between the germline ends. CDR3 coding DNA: TGTGCCAGCTCACCGGCGGGAAGGTACGAGCAGTACTTC. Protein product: CASSPAGRYEQYF. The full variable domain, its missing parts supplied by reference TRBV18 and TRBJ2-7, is NAGVMQNPRHLVRRRGQEARLRCSPMKGHSHVYWYRQLPEEGLKFMVYLQKENIIDESGMPKERFSAEFPKEGPSILRIQQVVRGDSAAYFCASSPAGRYEQYFGPGTRLTVT.

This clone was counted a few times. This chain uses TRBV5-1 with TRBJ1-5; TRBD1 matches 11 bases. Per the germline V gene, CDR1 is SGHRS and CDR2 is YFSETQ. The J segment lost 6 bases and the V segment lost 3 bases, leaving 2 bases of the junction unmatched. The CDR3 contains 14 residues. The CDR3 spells CASSSGTGGQPQHF. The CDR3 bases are TGCGCCAGCAGCTCCGGGACAGGGGGTCAGCCCCAGCATTTT. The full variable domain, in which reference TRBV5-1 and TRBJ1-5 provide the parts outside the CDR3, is KAGVTQTPRYLIKTRGQQVTLSCSPISGHRSVSWYQQTPGQGLQFLFEYFSETQRNKGNFPGRFSGRQFSNSRSEMNVSTLELGDSALYLCASSSGTGGQPQHFGDGTRLSIL.

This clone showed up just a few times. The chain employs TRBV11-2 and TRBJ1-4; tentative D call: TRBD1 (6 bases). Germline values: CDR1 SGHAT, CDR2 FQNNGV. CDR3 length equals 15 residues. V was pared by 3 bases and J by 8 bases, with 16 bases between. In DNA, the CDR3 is TGTGCCAGCAGCTTCGGAGGGGGGGGTAGGGAAAAACTGTTTTTT. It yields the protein CASSFGGGGREKLFF.

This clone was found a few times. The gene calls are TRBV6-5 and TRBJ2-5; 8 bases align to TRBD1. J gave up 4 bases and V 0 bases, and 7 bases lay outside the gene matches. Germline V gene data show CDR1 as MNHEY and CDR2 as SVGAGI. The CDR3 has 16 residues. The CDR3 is CASSYSGQGKGETQYF. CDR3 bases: TGTGCCAGCAGTTACTCCGGACAGGGAAAAGGAGAGACCCAGTACTTC.

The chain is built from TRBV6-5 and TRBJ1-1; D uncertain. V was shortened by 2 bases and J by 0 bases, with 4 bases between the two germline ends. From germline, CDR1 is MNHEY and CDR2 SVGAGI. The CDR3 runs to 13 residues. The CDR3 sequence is CASSYDLNTEAFF. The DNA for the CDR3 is TGTGCCAGCAGTTACGACTTGAACACTGAAGCTTTCTTT.

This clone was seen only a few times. The CDR3 nucleotides are TGTGCCAGCAGTGTCGCCGGGACAGGAAATCAAGAGACCCAGTACTTC. Protein product: CASSVAGTGNQETQYF. V is TRBV2 and J is TRBJ2-5; 8 positions agree with TRBD1. Losses at the gene ends were 4 bases for V and 2 bases for J; bases not matched to a gene: 9. This CDR3 has 16 amino acids. CDR1 and CDR2 from the germline V gene are SNHLY and FYNNEI.

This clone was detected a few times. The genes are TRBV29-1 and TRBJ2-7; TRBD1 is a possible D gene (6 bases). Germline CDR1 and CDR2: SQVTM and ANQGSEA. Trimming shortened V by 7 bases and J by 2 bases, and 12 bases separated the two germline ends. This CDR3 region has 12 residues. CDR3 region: CSARTETYEQYF. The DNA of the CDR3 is TGCAGCGCCCGGACAGAGACCTACGAGCAGTACTTC.

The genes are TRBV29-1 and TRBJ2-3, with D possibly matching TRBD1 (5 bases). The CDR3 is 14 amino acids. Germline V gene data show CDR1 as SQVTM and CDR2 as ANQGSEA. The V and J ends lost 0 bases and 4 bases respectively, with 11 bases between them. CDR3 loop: CSVEDAWGPDTQYF. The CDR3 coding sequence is TGCAGCGTTGAAGACGCGTGGGGCCCAGATACGCAGTATTTT.

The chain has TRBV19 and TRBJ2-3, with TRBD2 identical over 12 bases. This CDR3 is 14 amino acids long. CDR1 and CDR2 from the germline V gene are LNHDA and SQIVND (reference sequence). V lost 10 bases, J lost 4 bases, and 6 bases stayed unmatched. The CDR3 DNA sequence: TGTGCCACTGGACTAGCGGGAATAGCAGATACGCAGTATTTT. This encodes CATGLAGIADTQYF.

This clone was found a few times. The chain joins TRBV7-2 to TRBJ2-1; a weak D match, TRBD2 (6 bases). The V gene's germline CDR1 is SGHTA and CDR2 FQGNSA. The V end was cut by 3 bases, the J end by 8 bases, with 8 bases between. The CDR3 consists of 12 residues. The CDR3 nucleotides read TGTGCCAGCAGCTTCACTAGCTATGAGCAGTTCTTC. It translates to CASSFTSYEQFF. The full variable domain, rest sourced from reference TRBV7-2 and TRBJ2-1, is GAGVSQSPSNKVTEKGKDVELRCDPISGHTALYWYRQSLGQGLEFLIYFQGNSAPDKSGLPSDRFSAERTGGSVSTLTIQRTQQEDSAVYLCASSFTSYEQFFGPGTRLTVL.

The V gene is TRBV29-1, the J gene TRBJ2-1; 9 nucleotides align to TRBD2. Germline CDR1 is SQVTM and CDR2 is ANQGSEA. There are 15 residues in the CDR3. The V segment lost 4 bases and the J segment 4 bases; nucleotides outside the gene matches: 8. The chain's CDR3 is CSVGMAGGRYNEQFF. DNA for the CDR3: TGCAGCGTTGGGATGGCGGGAGGGAGATACAATGAGCAGTTCTTC.

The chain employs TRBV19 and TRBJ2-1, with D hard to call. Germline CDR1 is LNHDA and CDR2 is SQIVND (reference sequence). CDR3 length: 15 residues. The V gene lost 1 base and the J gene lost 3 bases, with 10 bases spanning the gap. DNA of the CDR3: TGTGCCAGTAGTATAGGGGTGGAGCACTACAATGAGCAGTTCTTC. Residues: CASSIGVEHYNEQFF.

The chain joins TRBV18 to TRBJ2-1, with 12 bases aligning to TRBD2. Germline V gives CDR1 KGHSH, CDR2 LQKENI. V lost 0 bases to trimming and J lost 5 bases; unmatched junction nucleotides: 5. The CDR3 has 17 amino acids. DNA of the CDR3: TGTGCCAGCTCACCACCCAATAGACTAGCGGGGGACAATGAGCAGTTCTTC. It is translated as CASSPPNRLAGDNEQFF.

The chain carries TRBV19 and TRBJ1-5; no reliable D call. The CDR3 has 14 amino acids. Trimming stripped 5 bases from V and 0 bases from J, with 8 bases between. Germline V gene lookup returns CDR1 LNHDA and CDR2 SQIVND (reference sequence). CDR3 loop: CASSRAHSNQPQHF. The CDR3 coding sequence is TGTGCCAGTAGTCGAGCCCATAGCAATCAGCCCCAGCATTTT.

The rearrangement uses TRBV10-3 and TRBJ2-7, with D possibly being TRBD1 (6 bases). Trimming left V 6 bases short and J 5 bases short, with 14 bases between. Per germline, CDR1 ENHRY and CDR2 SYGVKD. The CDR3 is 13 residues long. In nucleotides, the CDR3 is TGTGCCATCAGCCAAGGACAGACCGACGAGCAGTACTTC. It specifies CAISQGQTDEQYF.

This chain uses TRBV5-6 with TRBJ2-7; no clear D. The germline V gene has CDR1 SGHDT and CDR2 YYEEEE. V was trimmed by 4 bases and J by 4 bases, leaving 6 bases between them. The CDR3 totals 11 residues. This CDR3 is CASSLFYEQYF. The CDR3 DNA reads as TGTGCCAGCAGCCTTTTTTACGAGCAGTACTTC.